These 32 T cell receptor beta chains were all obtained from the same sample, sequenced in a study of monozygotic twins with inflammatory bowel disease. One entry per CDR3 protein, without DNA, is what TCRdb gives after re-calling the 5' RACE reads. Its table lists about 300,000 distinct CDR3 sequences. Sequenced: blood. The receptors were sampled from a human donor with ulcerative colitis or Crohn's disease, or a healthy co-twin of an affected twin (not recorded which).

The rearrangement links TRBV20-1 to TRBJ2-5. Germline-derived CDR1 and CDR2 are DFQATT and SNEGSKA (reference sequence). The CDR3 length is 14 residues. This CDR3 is CSARLRRGQETQYF.

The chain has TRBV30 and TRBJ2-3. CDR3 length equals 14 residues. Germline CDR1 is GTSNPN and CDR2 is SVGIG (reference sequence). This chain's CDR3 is CAWTQVLGTDTQYF.

This chain's CDR3 is CASSLRLSSPSTDTQYF. The chain carries TRBV5-1 and TRBJ2-3. Germline CDR1 SGHRS, CDR2 YFSETQ. The CDR3 loop spans 17 amino acids.

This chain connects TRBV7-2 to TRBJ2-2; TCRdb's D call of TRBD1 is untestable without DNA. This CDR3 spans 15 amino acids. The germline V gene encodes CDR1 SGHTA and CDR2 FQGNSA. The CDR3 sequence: CASSSGTGIIGELFF.

The CDR3 loop is CSARTGTPDSSYEQYF. The chain links TRBV20-1 to TRBJ2-7; TCRdb proposes TRBD2, but this gene call is untestable without DNA. Germline V CDR1 and CDR2: DFQATT, SNEGSKA (reference sequence). CDR3 size: 16 residues.

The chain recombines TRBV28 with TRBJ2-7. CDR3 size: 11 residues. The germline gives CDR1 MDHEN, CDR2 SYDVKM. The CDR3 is CASSPSFAQYF.

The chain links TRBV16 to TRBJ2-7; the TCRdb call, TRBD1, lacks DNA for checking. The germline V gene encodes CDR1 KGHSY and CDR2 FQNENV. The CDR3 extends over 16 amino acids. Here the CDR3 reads CASSQLRAGYSYEQYF.

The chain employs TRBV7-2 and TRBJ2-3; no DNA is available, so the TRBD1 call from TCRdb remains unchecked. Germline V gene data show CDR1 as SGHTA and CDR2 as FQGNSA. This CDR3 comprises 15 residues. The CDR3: CASSFAAGGYDTQYF.

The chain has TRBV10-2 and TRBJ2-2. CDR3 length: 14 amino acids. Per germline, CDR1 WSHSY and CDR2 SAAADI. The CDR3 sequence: CASSGGSYTGELFF.

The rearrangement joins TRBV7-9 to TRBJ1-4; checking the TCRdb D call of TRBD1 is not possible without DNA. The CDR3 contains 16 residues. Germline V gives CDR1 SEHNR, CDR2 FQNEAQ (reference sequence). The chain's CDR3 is CASSLMRGLNNEKLFF.

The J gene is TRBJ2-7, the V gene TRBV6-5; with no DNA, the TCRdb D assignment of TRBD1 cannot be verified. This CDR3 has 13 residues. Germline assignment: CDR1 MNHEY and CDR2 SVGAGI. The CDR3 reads CASSYGGVYEQYF.

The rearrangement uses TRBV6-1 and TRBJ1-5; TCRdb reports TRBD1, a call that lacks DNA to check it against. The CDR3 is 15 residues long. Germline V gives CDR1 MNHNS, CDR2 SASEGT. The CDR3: CATRRGTGGNQPQHF.

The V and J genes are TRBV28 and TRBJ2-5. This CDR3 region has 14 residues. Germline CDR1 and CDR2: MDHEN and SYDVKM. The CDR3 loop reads CASSLLQGQETQYF.

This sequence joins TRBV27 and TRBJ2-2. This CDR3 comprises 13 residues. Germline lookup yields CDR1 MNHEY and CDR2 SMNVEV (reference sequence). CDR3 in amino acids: CASSPVGTGELFF.

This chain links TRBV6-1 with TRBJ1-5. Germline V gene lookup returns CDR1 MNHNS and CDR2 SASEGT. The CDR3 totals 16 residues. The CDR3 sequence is CASSAHGVRVYQPQHF.

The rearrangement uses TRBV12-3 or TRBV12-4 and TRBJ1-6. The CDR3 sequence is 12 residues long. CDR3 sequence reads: CASSYPNSPLHF.

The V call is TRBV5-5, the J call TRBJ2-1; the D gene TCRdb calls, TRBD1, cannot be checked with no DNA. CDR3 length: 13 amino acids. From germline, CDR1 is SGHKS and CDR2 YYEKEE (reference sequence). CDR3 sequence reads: CAGSLQGGNEQFF.

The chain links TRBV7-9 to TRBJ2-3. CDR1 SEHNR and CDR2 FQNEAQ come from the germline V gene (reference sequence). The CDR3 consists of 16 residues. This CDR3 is CASSGMSDHSTDTQYF.

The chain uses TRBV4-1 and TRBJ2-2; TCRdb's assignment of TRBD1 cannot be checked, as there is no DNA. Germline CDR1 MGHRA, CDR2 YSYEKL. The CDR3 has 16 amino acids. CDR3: CASSRTPVGEPGELFF.

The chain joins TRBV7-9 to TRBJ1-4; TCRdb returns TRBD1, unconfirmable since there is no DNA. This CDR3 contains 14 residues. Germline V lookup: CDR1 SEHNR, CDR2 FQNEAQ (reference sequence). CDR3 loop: CASSSRDRVGKLFF.

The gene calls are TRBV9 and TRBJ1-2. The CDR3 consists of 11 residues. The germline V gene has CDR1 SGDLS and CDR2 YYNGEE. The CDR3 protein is CASSGHYGYTF.

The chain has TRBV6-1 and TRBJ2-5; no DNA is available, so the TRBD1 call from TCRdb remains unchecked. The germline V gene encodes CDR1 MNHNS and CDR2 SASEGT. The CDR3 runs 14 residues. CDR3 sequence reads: CASRGDNPNETQYF.

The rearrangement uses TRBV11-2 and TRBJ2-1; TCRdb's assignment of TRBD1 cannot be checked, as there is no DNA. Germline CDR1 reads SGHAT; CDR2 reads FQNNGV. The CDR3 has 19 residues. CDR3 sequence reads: CASSLGLGNPPLAYNEQFF.

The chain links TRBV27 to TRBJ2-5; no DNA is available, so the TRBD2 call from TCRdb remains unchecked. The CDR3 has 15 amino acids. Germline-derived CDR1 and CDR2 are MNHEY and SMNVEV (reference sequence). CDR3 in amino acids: CASSSTSGSSVTQYF.

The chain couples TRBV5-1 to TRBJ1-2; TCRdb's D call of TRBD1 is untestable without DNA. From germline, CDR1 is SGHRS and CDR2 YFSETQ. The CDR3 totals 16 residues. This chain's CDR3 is CASSLDPGTGDPGYTF.

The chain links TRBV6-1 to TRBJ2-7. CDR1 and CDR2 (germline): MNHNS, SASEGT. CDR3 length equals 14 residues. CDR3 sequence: CASSPYSAAYEQYF.

CDR3 sequence reads: CASSLEGGGNIQYF. V usage is TRBV5-1 and J usage is TRBJ2-4; as DNA is missing, the TRBD1 call by TCRdb cannot be tested. The CDR3 runs 14 residues. Looked up from germline, CDR1 is SGHRS and CDR2 is YFSETQ.

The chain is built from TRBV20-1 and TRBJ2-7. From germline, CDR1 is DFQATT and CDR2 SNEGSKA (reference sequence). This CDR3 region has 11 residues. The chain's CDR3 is CSARDLYQQYF.

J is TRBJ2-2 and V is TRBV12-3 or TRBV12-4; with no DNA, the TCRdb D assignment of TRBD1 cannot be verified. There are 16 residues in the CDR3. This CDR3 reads CASSSGGGRVTGELFF.

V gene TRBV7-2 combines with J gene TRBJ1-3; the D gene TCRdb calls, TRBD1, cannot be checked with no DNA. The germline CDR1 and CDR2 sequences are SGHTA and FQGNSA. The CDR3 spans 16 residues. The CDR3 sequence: CASSLGQLLSGNTIYF.

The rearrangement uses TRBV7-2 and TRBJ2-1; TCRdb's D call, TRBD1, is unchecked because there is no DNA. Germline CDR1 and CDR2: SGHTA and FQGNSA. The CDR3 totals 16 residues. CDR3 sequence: CASSLRDRPAYNEQFF.

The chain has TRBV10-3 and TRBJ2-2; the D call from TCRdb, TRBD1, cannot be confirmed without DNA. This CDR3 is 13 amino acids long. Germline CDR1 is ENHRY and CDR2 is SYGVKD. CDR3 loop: CAMEQGGTGELFF.